These 15 T cell receptor beta chains were sequenced from one sample in a study of blood T cell repertoires in COVID-19 (dated by TCRdb to 2019 to 2021). The library was made by the immunoSEQ multiplex PCR assay. Here the immuneACCESS table is served through TCRdb, limited to in-frame sequences with V and J called. Missing clones are a known gap in these copies; in checked studies unresolved V genes cover under half, and the rest lacks a known reason. Present in this sample are about 430,000 clones, approximately 90% of which were seen just once. The top ten clones comprise less than 1.5% of the sample. The specimen sequenced was PBMCs or T cells enriched from blood (not recorded which). The receptors shown here come from a woman aged 18-29 years who had been exposed to COVID-19.

The table lists this clone with a count of one. The chain joins TRBV28 to TRBJ2-7; weak D call: TRBD2 (5 bases). Germline CDR1 reads MDHEN; CDR2 reads SYDVKM. V was cut by 5 bases and J by 7 bases, with 15 bases left in between. The CDR3 runs 13 residues. The CDR3 DNA sequence: TGTGCCAGCAGTCAAGGCCGACTAAGGGAGCAGTACTTC. Amino acid sequence: CASSQGRLREQYF.

The chain carries TRBV30 and TRBJ1-6; the match to TRBD1 covers 9 bases. Germline-derived CDR1 and CDR2 are GTSNPN and SVGIG (reference sequence). The CDR3 is 14 amino acids. V was clipped by 1 base and J by 9 bases; unmatched bases: 4. CDR3 in amino acids: CAWSDQQGASPLHF. In nucleotides, the CDR3 is TGTGCCTGGAGTGACCAACAGGGGGCTTCACCCCTCCACTTT.

This clone was counted between two and nine times. The chain couples TRBV7-3 to TRBJ2-3; 10 bases are a match to TRBD1. CDR1 is SGHTA and CDR2 is FQGTGA in the germline V gene. V lost 4 bases and J lost 7; bases outside the gene matches: 2. The CDR3 extends over 13 amino acids. The DNA of the CDR3 is TGTGCCAGCAGCTCGGACAGGGGGTATACGCAGTATTTT. Its translation: CASSSDRGYTQYF.

The chain joins TRBV29-1 to TRBJ1-2; 7 nucleotides line up with TRBD1. Per germline, CDR1 SQVTM and CDR2 ANQGSEA. J gave up 3 bases and V 7 bases, and 8 bases lay outside the gene matches. The CDR3 has 13 amino acids. CDR3 amino acids: CSGGGQTDYGYTF. The CDR3 DNA reads TGCAGCGGGGGGGGACAGACGGACTATGGCTACACCTTC. The variable domain in full, with the rest retrieved from reference TRBV29-1 and TRBJ1-2, is SAVISQKPSRDICQRGTSLTIQCQVDSQVTMMFWYRQQPGQSLTLIATANQGSEATYESGFVIDKFPISRPNLTFSTLTVSNMSPEDSSIYLCSGGGQTDYGYTFGSGTRLTVV.

The chain uses TRBV15 and TRBJ1-2; D is unresolved. From germline, CDR1 is LNHNV and CDR2 YYDKDF (reference sequence). Trimming took 0 bases from V and 0 from J, leaving 5 bases between them. CDR3 length: 14 residues. CDR3 DNA: TGTGCCACCAGCAGAGATAACACTAACTATGGCTACACCTTC. Translating it yields CATSRDNTNYGYTF.

The chain carries TRBV19 and TRBJ1-2, with a possible D match to TRBD1 (6 bases). Germline V gene lookup returns CDR1 LNHDA and CDR2 SQIVND (reference sequence). Deletions cut 10 bases from V and 7 bases from J, with 10 bases between. This CDR3 spans 10 amino acids. The CDR3 sequence: CATRGSGYTF. In DNA form, the CDR3 reads TGTGCCACCAGGGGATCTGGCTACACCTTC.

This clone was seen only once. This sequence joins TRBV5-4 and TRBJ2-7; TRBD1 is a possible D gene (5 bases). V dropped 2 bases and J dropped 2 bases, with 17 bases sitting between them. The CDR3 is made up of 16 amino acids. CDR1 is SGHNT and CDR2 is YYREEE in the germline V gene (reference sequence). CDR3 nucleotides: TGTGCCAGCAGCTTATATTTTTCGGACAAAGCCTACGAGCAGTACTTC. Protein product: CASSLYFSDKAYEQYF.

The chain couples TRBV7-2 to TRBJ2-7; maybe TRBD2 (6 bases). Trimming left V 0 bases short and J 3 bases short, with 15 bases between. The V gene's germline CDR1 is SGHTA and CDR2 FQGNSA. The CDR3 loop spans 16 amino acids. CDR3 DNA: TGTGCCAGCAGCTTAGCGGTCGGTAGCGGACTCTACGAGCAGTACTTC. Translated: CASSLAVGSGLYEQYF.

V is TRBV5-4 and J is TRBJ2-5; 9 bases agree with TRBD2. Germline V lookup: CDR1 SGHNT, CDR2 YYREEE (reference sequence). CDR3 length equals 17 residues. The V and J ends lost 2 bases and 5 bases, in that order; junction bases with no gene match: 13. CDR3 loop: CASSLKRLAAVGETQYF. The CDR3 DNA follows: TGTGCCAGCAGCTTAAAGCGACTAGCGGCAGTCGGGGAGACCCAGTACTTC.

The table lists this clone with a few counts. This chain links TRBV7-2 with TRBJ1-1, with 8 positions matching TRBD1. With V trimmed by 2 bases and J by 5 bases, 1 base remained unmatched. Germline V gene sequence: CDR1 SGHTA, CDR2 FQGNSA. This CDR3 is built from 13 residues. Written as DNA, the CDR3 is TGTGCCAGCAGCTTAAGACAGGGGACTGAAGCTTTCTTT. The encoded protein is CASSLRQGTEAFF.

The chain is built from TRBV24-1 and TRBJ2-2, with TRBD2 matching over 7 bases. Germline lookup yields CDR1 KGHDR and CDR2 SFDVKD. The CDR3 sequence is 14 residues long. V gave up 7 bases and J gave up 5 bases; unmatched junction bases: 6. CDR3 nucleotides: TGTGCCACCAGCGACTACGGGAGGACCGGGGAGCTGTTTTTT. Residues: CATSDYGRTGELFF.

The V call is TRBV5-4, the J call TRBJ1-2; 7 positions match TRBD1. There are 11 residues in the CDR3. Germline-derived CDR1 and CDR2 are SGHNT and YYREEE (reference sequence). V gave up 5 bases and J gave up 12 bases; unmatched junction bases: 7. CDR3 sequence (DNA): TGTGCCAGCAGTTACGACAGGGCCCACACCTTC. This gives the protein CASSYDRAHTF.

This clone was counted a single time. The chain recombines TRBV28 with TRBJ2-7; 9 bases line up with TRBD1. Looked up from germline, CDR1 is MDHEN and CDR2 is SYDVKM. The CDR3 has 15 residues. V shed 4 bases, J shed 3 bases, and the junction held 7 bases outside the gene matches. The CDR3 is CASSSLQGAGYEQYF. The CDR3 DNA reads as TGTGCCAGCAGTTCCTTACAGGGGGCGGGCTACGAGCAGTACTTC.

This clone was observed a single time. This chain connects TRBV5-1 to TRBJ1-1; 11 bases match TRBD1. Germline V gene sequence: CDR1 SGHRS, CDR2 YFSETQ. V trimming: 4 bases; J trimming: 3 bases; junction bases outside the gene matches: 14. This CDR3 region has 18 residues. The CDR3 loop is CASSPDRGRSLVDTEAFF. The CDR3 region has the DNA TGCGCCAGCAGCCCGGACAGGGGGCGATCCCTAGTGGACACTGAAGCTTTCTTT.

This clone was observed a single time. The gene calls are TRBV28 and TRBJ1-5, with 7 bases aligning to TRBD1. Germline CDR1 MDHEN, CDR2 SYDVKM. This CDR3 has 16 amino acids. CDR3 DNA sequence: TGTCTAGTCGCGGACAGGTTCTTAGGCAGCAATCAGCCCCAGCATTTT. Translating it yields CLVADRFLGSNQPQHF.